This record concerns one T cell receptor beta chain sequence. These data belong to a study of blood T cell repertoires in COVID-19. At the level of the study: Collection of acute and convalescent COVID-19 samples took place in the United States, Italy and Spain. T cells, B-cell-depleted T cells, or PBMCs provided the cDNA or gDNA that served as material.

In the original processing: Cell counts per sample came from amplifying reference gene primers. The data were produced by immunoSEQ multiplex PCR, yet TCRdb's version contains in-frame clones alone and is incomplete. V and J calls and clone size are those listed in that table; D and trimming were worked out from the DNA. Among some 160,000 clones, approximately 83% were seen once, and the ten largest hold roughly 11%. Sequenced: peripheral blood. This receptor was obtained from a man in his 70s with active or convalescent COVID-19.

The DNA of the CDR3 is TGTGCCAGCAGCTCAGGAGGAGCTAACTATGGCTACACCTTC. Protein sequence: CASSSGGANYGYTF. This chain uses TRBV11-1 with TRBJ1-2; D unresolved. This CDR3 has 14 residues. Trimming cost V 4 bases and J 0 bases, with 9 bases left between them. CDR1 and CDR2 from the germline V gene are SGHAT and FQDESV (reference sequence).